This T cell receptor (beta chain) was identified in a study of CD8+ T cells in alopecia areata. Study-level information: Administration of oral tofacitinib to treated patients was at 5 to 10 mg twice daily.

Indicated treatment: oral pan-JAK inhibitor, 5-10 mg twice daily. Investigators isolated RNA and reverse transcribed it into cDNA to act as the sequencing template. Repertoires were generated with immunoSEQ multiplex PCR, while TCRdb's copy carries only in-frame clones and drops some. The table records some 180,000 clones, around half of them present only once. The CDR3 length is 15 residues. V was shortened by 1 base and J by 2 bases, with 9 bases between the two germline ends. Germline V CDR1 and CDR2: MNHEY, SMNVEV (reference sequence). Notes on the study in general: Lesional tissue from the scalp (especially in alopecia totalis/universalis) showed higher clonality than normal scalp. Among the top 100, expanded CD8+ clones were significantly decreased by tofacitinib, as was scalp clonality.

Concerning this clone: Its antigen is not identified.

Sequenced here: CD8+ T cells sorted from blood, sampled at week 24, from a patient treated with tofacitinib. This chain connects TRBV27 to TRBJ1-5; no firm D call. This sequence was found in a human donor with alopecia areata. The CDR3 sequence is CASSLYGSGNQPQHF. The DNA for the CDR3 is TGTGCCAGCAGTTTATACGGGTCTGGCAATCAGCCCCAGCATTTT.